Below are 3 T cell receptor beta chains sequenced from a single sample in a study of identical twins. TCRdb redid the calling of the 5' RACE reads with MiXCR, one entry per CDR3 protein. This sample has around 280,000 distinct CDR3 sequences, with under 9.5% found just once. This sample was also put to use in a study of yellow fever vaccine responses in identical twins.

The material sequenced was memory (CD45RO+) T cells sorted from blood. The receptors shown here come from a woman aged 18-29 years in good health.

This clonotype has a handful of counts. The J gene is TRBJ1-2, the V gene TRBV5-8; no clear D gene. V lost 3 bases to trimming and J lost 5 bases, with 5 bases between them. The CDR3 spans 11 residues. Germline values: CDR1 SGHTS, CDR2 YDEGEE. The CDR3 DNA reads TGTGCCAGCAGCTCGAGATATGGCTACACCTTC. It encodes CASSSRYGYTF.

In its sample, this clonotype was seen many times. CDR3 coding DNA: TGTGCCAGCAGTCAAATAGGGCCTAATGGGCCAAAAGGCTCCTACGAGCAGTACTTC. This sequence encodes CASSQIGPNGPKGSYEQYF. The chain uses TRBV12-3 or TRBV12-4 and TRBJ2-7, with no clear D. The V gene lost 5 bases and the J gene lost 0 bases, with 26 bases spanning the gap. The CDR3 length is 19 residues.

The gene calls are TRBV5-1 and TRBJ1-5, with D possibly TRBD1 on 5 matching bases. CDR3 size: 14 residues. Trimming removed 3 bases at V and 1 base at J, with 8 bases between. Germline V gene sequence: CDR1 SGHRS, CDR2 YFSETQ. CDR3 bases: TGCGCCAGCAGCTACCGGGACAGCAATCAGCCCCAGCATTTT. This sequence encodes CASSYRDSNQPQHF.